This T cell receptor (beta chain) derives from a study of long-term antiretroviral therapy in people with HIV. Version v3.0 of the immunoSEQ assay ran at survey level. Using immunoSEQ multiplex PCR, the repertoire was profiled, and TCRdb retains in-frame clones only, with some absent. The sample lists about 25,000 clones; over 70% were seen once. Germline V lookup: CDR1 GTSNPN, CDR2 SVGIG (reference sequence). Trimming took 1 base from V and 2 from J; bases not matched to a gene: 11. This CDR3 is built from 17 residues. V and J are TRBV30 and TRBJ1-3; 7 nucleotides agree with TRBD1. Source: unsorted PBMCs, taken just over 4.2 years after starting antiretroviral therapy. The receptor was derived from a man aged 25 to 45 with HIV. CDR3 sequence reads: CAWSALGQWVTGNTIYF. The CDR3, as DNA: TGTGCCTGGAGTGCCCTGGGACAGTGGGTGACTGGAAACACCATATATTTT.